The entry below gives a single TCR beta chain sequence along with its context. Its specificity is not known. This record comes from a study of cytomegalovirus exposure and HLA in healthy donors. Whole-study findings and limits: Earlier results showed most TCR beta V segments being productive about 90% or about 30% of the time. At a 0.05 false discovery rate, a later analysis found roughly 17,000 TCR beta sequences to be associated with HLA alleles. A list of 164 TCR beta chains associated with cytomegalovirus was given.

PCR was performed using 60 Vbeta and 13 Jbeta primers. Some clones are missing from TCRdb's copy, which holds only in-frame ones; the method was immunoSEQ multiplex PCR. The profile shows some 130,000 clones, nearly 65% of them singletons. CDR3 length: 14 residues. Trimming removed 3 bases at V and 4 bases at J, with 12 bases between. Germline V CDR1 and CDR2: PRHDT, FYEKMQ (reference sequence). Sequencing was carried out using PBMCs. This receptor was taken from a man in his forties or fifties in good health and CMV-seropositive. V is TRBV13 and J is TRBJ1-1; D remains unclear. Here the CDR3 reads CASSLGGWGTEAFF. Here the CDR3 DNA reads TGTGCCAGCAGCTTGGGCGGGTGGGGCACTGAAGCTTTCTTT.